Sequencing of this TCR beta chain was carried out in a study of blood T cell repertoires in COVID-19. Whole-study context: COVID-19 samples collected from the United States, Italy and Spain covered acute and convalescent phases.

It was during active infection that Seattle patients were enrolled and then longitudinally followed. Germline V gene sequence: CDR1 ENHRY, CDR2 SYGVKD. The CDR3 covers 16 residues. The assay was immunoSEQ multiplex PCR, and TCRdb's table has in-frame clones only and misses some. Among over 100,000 clones, about 89% were seen once, and the ten largest hold more than 9.5%. This clone has a single count. Germline and junction disagree at one end, which may indicate a read error. The sample comprised peripheral blood. The genes are TRBV10-3 and TRBJ1-2; D perhaps matches TRBD1 (6 bases). The TCR sequence derives from a woman between 70 and 85 years old with COVID-19, enrolled during active disease. The CDR3 spells CAISESNAGVNYGHTF. The CDR3 region has the DNA TGTGCCATCAGTGAGTCGAATGCAGGGGTAAACTATGGCCACACCTTC.